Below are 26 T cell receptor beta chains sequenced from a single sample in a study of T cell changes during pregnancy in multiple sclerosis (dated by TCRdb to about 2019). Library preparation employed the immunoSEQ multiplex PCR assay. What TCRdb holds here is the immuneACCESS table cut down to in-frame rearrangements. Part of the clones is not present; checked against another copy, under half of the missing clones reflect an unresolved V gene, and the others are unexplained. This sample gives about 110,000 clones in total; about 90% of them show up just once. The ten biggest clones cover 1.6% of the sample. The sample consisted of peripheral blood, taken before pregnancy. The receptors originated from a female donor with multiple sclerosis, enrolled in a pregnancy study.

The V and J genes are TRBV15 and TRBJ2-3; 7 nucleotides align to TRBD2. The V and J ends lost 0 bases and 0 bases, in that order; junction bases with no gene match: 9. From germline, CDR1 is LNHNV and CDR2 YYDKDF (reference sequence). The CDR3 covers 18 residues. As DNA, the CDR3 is TGTGCCACCAGCAGAGAGATCGCGAGCGGGGCGAGCACAGATACGCAGTATTTT. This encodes CATSREIASGASTDTQYF.

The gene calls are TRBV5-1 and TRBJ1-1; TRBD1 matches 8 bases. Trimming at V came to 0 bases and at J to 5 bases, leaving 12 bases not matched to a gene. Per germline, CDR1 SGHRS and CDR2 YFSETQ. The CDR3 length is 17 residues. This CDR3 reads CASSLGPLPRGPTEAFF. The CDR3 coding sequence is TGCGCCAGCAGCTTGGGTCCTCTTCCCAGGGGGCCGACTGAAGCTTTCTTT. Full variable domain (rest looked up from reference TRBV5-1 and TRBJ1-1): KAGVTQTPRYLIKTRGQQVTLSCSPISGHRSVSWYQQTPGQGLQFLFEYFSETQRNKGNFPGRFSGRQFSNSRSEMNVSTLELGDSALYLCASSLGPLPRGPTEAFFGQGTRLTVV.

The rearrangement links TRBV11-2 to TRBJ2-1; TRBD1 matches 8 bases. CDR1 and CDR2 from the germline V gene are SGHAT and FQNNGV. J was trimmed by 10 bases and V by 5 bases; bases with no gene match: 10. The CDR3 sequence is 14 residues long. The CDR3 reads CASSITQGAGEQFF. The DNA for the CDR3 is TGTGCCAGCAGCATAACTCAGGGGGCGGGCGAGCAGTTCTTC.

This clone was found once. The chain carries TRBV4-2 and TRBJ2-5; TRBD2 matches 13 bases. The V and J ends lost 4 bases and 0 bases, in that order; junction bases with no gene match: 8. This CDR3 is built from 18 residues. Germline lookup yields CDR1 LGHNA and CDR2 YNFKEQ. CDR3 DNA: TGTGCCAGCAGCCGAAGGACTAGCGGGGGAACTTACCAAGAGACCCAGTACTTC. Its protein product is CASSRRTSGGTYQETQYF.

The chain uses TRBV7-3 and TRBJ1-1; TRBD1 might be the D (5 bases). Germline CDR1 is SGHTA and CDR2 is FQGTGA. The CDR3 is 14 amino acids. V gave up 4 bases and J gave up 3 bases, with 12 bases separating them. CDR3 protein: CASSYGGRDTEAFF. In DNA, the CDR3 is TGTGCCAGCAGCTATGGGGGGAGGGACACTGAAGCTTTCTTT.

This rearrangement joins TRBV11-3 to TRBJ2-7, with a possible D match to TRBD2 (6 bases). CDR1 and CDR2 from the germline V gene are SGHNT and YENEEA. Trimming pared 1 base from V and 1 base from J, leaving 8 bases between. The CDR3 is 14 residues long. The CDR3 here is CASSLGGGSYEQYF. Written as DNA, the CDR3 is TGTGCCAGCAGCTTAGGAGGAGGGTCCTACGAGCAGTACTTC.

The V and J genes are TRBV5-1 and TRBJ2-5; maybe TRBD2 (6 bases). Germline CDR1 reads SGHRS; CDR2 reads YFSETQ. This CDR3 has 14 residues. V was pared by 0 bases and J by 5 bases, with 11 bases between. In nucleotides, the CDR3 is TGCGCCAGCAGCTTGGGTAGCGGTCAGGAGACCCAGTACTTC. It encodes CASSLGSGQETQYF.

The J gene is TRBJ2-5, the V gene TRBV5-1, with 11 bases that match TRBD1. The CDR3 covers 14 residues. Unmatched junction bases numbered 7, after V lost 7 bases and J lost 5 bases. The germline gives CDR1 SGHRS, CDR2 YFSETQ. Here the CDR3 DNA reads TGCGCCAGCCAGCCGGACAGGGGGCGTGAGACCCAGTACTTC. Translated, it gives CASQPDRGRETQYF.

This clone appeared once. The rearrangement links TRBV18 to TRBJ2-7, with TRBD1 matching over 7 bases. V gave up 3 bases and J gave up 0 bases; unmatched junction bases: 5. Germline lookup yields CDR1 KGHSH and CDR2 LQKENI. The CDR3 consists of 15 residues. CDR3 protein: CASSPFWDSSYEQYF. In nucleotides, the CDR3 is TGTGCCAGCTCACCGTTTTGGGACAGCTCCTACGAGCAGTACTTC.

The CDR3 loop is CASSLDLGSEQFF. The CDR3 DNA reads as TGTGCCAGCAGCTTAGATCTGGGCAGTGAGCAGTTCTTC. The chain couples TRBV11-2 to TRBJ2-1; D is uncertain. The CDR3 spans 13 residues. V lost 0 bases and J lost 9, with 9 bases in between. Looked up from germline, CDR1 is SGHAT and CDR2 is FQNNGV.

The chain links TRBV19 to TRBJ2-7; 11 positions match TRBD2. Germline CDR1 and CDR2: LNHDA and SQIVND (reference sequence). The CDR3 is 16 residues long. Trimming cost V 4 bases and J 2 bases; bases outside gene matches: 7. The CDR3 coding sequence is TGTGCCAGTAGTAGGAGGGGACTAGCGGAGACCTACGAGCAGTACTTC. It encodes CASSRRGLAETYEQYF.

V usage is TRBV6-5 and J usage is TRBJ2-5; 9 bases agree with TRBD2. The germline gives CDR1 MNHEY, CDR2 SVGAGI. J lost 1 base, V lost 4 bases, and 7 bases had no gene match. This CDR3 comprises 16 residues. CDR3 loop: CASSSLAGRFQETQYF. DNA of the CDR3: TGTGCCAGCAGTTCCCTAGCGGGGCGCTTCCAAGAGACCCAGTACTTC.

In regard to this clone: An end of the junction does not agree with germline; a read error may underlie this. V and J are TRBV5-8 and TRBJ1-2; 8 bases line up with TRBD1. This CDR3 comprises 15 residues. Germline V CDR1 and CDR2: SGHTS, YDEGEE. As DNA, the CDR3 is TGTGCCGGCAGCCTTGAGACAGGGGACCTTCGTGGCTACACCTTC. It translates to CAGSLETGDLRGYTF. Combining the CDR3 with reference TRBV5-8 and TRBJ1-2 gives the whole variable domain EAGVTQSPTHLIKTRGQQATLRCSPISGHTSVYWYQQALGLGLQFLLWYDEGEERNRGNFPPRFSGRQFPNYSSELNVNALELEDSALYLCAGSLETGDLRGYTFGSGTRLTVV.

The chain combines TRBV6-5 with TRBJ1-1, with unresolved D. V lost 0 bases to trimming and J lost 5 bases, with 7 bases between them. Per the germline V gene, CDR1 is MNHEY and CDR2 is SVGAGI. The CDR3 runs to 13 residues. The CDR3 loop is CASSYSRGTEAFF. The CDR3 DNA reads TGTGCCAGCAGTTACTCTCGCGGAACTGAAGCTTTCTTT.

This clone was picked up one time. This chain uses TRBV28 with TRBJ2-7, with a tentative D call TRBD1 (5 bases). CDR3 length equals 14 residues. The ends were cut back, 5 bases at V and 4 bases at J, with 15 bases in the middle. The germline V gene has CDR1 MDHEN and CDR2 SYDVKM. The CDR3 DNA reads TGTGCCAGCAGTCCGTCAGGGCAAGGGTACGAGCAGTACTTC. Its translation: CASSPSGQGYEQYF.

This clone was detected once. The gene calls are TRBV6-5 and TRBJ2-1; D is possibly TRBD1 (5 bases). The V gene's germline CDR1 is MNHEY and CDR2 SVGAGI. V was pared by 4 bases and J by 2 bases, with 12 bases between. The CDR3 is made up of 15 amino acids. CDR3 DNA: TGTGCCAGCAGTTCGCCAGGGCTTGCCTACAATGAGCAGTTCTTC. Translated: CASSSPGLAYNEQFF.

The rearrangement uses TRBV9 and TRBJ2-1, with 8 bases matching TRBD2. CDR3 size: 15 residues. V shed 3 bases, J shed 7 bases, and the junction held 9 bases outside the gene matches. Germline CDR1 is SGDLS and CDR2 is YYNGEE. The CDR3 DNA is TGTGCCAGCAGCGCCGCCGGGACTAGTGCGAATGAGCAGTTCTTC. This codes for CASSAAGTSANEQFF. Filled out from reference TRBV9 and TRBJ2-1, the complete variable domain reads DSGVTQTPKHLITATGQRVTLRCSPRSGDLSVYWYQQSLDQGLQFLIQYYNGEERAKGNILERFSAQQFPDLHSELNLSSLELGDSALYFCASSAAGTSANEQFFGPGTRLTVL.

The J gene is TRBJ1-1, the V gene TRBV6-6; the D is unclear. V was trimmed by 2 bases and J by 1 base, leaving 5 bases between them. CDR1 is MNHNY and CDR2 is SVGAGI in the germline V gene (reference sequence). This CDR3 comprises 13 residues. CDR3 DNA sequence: TGTGCCAGCAGTTACATAGAGAACACTGAAGCTTTCTTT. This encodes CASSYIENTEAFF.

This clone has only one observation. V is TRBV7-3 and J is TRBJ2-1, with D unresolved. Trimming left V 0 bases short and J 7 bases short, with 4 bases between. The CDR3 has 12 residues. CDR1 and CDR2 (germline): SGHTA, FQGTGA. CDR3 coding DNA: TGTGCCAGCAGCTTAACTGCGAATGAGCAGTTCTTC. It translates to CASSLTANEQFF.

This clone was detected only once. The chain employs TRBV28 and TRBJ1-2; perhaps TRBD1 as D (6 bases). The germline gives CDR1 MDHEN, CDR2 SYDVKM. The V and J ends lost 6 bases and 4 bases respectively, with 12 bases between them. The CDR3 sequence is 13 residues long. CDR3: CASRRGGAYGYTF. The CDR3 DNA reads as TGTGCCAGCAGACGAGGGGGGGCCTATGGCTACACCTTC.

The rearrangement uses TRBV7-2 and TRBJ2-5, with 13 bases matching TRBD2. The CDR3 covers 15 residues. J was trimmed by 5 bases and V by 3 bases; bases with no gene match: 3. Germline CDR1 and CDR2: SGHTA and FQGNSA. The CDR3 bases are TGTGCCAGCAGCTTTACTAGCGGGGGGGCGGAGACCCAGTACTTC. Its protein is CASSFTSGGAETQYF.

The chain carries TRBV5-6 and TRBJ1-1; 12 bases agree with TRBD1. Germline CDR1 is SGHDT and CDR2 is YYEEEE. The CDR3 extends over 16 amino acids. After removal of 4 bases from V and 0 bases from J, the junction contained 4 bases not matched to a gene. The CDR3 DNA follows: TGTGCCAGCAGCCCGGGACAGGGGGCGCTGAACACTGAAGCTTTCTTT. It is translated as CASSPGQGALNTEAFF.

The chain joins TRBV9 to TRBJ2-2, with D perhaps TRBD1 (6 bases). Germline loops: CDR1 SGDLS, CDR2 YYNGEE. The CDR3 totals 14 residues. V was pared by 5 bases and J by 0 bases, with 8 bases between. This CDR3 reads CASRTGSNTGELFF. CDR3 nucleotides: TGTGCCAGCAGGACAGGTTCGAACACCGGGGAGCTGTTTTTT.

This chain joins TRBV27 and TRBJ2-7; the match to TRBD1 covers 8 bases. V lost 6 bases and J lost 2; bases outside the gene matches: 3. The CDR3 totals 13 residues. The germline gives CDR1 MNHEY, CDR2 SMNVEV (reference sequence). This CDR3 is CASRLQGAYEQYF. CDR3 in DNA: TGTGCCAGCAGACTACAGGGGGCCTACGAGCAGTACTTC.

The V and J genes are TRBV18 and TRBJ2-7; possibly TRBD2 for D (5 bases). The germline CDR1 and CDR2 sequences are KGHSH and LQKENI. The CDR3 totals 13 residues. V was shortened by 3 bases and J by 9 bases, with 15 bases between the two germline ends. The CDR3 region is CASSPEDGRRQYF. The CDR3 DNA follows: TGTGCCAGCTCACCGGAGGACGGGCGACGGCAGTACTTC.

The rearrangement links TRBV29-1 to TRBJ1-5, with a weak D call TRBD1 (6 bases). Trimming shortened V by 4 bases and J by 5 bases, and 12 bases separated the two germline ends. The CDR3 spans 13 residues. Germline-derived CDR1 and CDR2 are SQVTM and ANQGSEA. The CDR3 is CSVAQGRDQPQHF. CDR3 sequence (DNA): TGCAGCGTTGCACAGGGACGAGATCAGCCCCAGCATTTT.